A selection of T cell receptor beta chains follows, all from one sample in a study of blood T cells in healthy people across ages. TCRdb called the 5' RACE reads again in MiXCR, with one record for every CDR3 protein. The profile covers under 2,000,000 distinct CDR3 sequences, with about 49% appearing a single time and around 2.1% taken by the ten largest. Sequenced input: blood. These receptors all come from a woman aged 40 to 55 in good health. CDR3s include the opening cysteine and the closing phenylalanine or tryptophan. The D gene is left open where the match is weak.

TRBV7-2 - CASSMDSNSNTEAFF
TRBV12-3/TRBV12-4 - CASSLGPGGGDKQQYF
TRBV27 - CASSLEGESSYEQYF
TRBV3-2 - CANTGEGYTF
TRBV15 - CATSRDSSTDTQYF
TRBV27 TRBD1 CASSLWGQGASADTQYF
TRBV6-2/TRBV6-3 - CASSSAGAGANVLTF
TRBV7-2 - CASSFRGGNRESTHEQYF
TRBV5-1 - CASSRSVEGGSYEQYF
TRBV19 - CASSTLSAGDTQYF
TRBV28 TRBD1 CASSLSRDRGSGANVLTF
TRBV20-1 TRBD2 CSAGSGGERDTQYF
TRBV21-1 - CASSRSGTSSYEQYF
TRBV6-1 TRBD1 CASSMRQGRTQYF
TRBV12-3/TRBV12-4 TRBD1 CASSQTGGLGTDTQYF
TRBV29-1 TRBD1 CSVRTGGKFGYTF
TRBV6-2/TRBV6-3 - CASSPQVAAQYF
TRBV20-1 - CSATRTVGHEQYF
TRBV12-3/TRBV12-4 TRBD2 CASSFRKTSGGDYEQYF
TRBV7-2 - CATSHAREPNYGYTF
TRBV9 TRBD2 CASSVEAGGPDTQYF
TRBV4-1 TRBD1 CASSQDPDRGYGYTF
TRBV7-2 - CASRRTHEQFF
TRBV24-1 TRBD2 CATSDLRGSGGDIYNEQFF